The 8 T cell receptor beta chains listed next were all sequenced from one sample in a study of blood T cell repertoires in COVID-19. The protocol was immunoSEQ multiplex PCR, while the TCRdb copy is restricted to in-frame clones and leaves out a portion. The sample has nearly 250,000 clones; about 89% are singletons. Source material: peripheral blood. All receptors come from a woman in her sixties who had recovered from COVID-19.

The chain couples TRBV19 to TRBJ1-4; D unclear. The CDR3 spans 15 residues. From germline, CDR1 is LNHDA and CDR2 SQIVND (reference sequence). V was shortened by 1 base and J by 3 bases, with 9 bases between the two germline ends. The CDR3 loop is CASSIAAGPNEKLFF. The CDR3 region has the DNA TGTGCCAGTAGTATAGCTGCGGGTCCTAATGAAAAACTGTTTTTT.

This sequence joins TRBV5-1 and TRBJ2-1; weak D call: TRBD2 (7 bases). The V end was cut by 2 bases, the J end by 8 bases, with 14 bases between. CDR3 length: 14 residues. Germline-derived CDR1 and CDR2 are SGHRS and YFSETQ. DNA for the CDR3: TGCGCCAGCAGCTTCGGCGGGGGCGCATATGAGCAGTTCTTC. Translation gives CASSFGGGAYEQFF.

The gene calls are TRBV5-6 and TRBJ2-5; no reliable D call. V was trimmed by 0 bases and J by 5 bases, leaving 8 bases between them. Germline lookup yields CDR1 SGHDT and CDR2 YYEEEE. CDR3 size: 13 residues. The CDR3 reads CASSLDRLETQYF. The CDR3 bases are TGTGCCAGCAGCTTGGATAGATTGGAGACCCAGTACTTC. Looking up the rest from reference TRBV5-6 and TRBJ2-5 gives the full variable domain: DAGVTQSPTHLIKTRGQQVTLRCSPKSGHDTVSWYQQALGQGPQFIFQYYEEEERQRGNFPDRFSGHQFPNYSSELNVNALLLGDSALYLCASSLDRLETQYFGPGTRLLVL.

The rearrangement joins TRBV5-1 to TRBJ2-5, with D perhaps matching TRBD2 (5 bases). Germline-derived CDR1 and CDR2 are SGHRS and YFSETQ. The CDR3 is 15 residues long. With 0 bases removed from V and 5 bases from J, the gap between germline ends came to 14 bases. CDR3: CASSLASQSGETQYF. CDR3 DNA sequence: TGCGCCAGCAGCTTGGCTTCGCAGTCGGGGGAGACCCAGTACTTC.

The J gene is TRBJ1-1, the V gene TRBV4-1; D gene ambiguous. The CDR3 has 14 residues. Trimming removed 3 bases from V and 4 bases from J, with 12 bases in between. Germline V gives CDR1 MGHRA, CDR2 YSYEKL. CDR3 coding DNA: TGCGCCAGCAGCCAGCAGAGGATAGGCACTGAAGCTTTCTTT. This gives the protein CASSQQRIGTEAFF.

The chain has TRBV11-2 and TRBJ2-3; TRBD2 matches 9 bases. Trimming at V came to 3 bases and at J to 0 bases, leaving 1 base not matched to a gene. Looked up from germline, CDR1 is SGHAT and CDR2 is FQNNGV. The CDR3 is made up of 15 amino acids. The DNA of the CDR3 is TGTGCCAGCAGCTTTAGCGGGGGTAGCACAGATACGCAGTATTTT. Encoded protein: CASSFSGGSTDTQYF.

J is TRBJ1-2 and V is TRBV28, with D unclear. Germline CDR1 and CDR2: MDHEN and SYDVKM. CDR3 length equals 17 residues. V was shortened by 4 bases and J by 1 base, with 19 bases between the two germline ends. CDR3 sequence reads: CASSSPGSGSRNYGYTF. The CDR3 bases are TGTGCCAGCAGTTCCCCCGGATCGGGTTCACGTAACTATGGCTACACCTTC.

In its sample, this clone was seen once. V and J are TRBV28 and TRBJ2-5, with 12 bases lining up with TRBD2. The germline V gene encodes CDR1 MDHEN and CDR2 SYDVKM. The trim removed 4 bases at V and 4 bases at J, leaving 4 bases unmatched. The CDR3 has 15 residues. CDR3 DNA sequence: TGTGCCAGCAGTTCCCTAGCGGGGGGGAGAGAGACCCAGTACTTC. Translated: CASSSLAGGRETQYF.